A single sample is the source of the 30 T cell receptor beta chains below, sequenced in a study of graft-versus-host responses after intestinal transplantation. These receptors' antigens are unknown. The table came from immunoSEQ multiplex PCR; TCRdb's copy has only in-frame clones and leaves some out. The data hold 90,000 or so clones, with around 84% observed a single time. The specimen was unstimulated CD4+ T cells sorted from spleen or lymph node cells, collected before intestinal transplant. Receptors were obtained from a human donor who received an intestinal transplant.

The chain is built from TRBV7-2 and TRBJ2-7; 14 bases line up with TRBD2. The CDR3 loop spans 17 amino acids. Germline assignment: CDR1 SGHTA and CDR2 FQGNSA. Germline trimming cut 4 bases from V and 6 bases from J; bases unmatched to any gene: 11. CDR3 coding DNA: TGTGCCAGCAGCTCCCTCCCGGGACTAGCGGGGGCGGGCGAGCAGTACTTC. Translated: CASSSLPGLAGAGEQYF. The variable domain in full, with the rest retrieved from reference TRBV7-2 and TRBJ2-7, is GAGVSQSPSNKVTEKGKDVELRCDPISGHTALYWYRQSLGQGLEFLIYFQGNSAPDKSGLPSDRFSAERTGGSVSTLTIQRTQQEDSAVYLCASSSLPGLAGAGEQYFGPGTRLTVT.

The chain combines TRBV5-1 with TRBJ1-1; TRBD1 matches at 12 bases. The V gene's germline CDR1 is SGHRS and CDR2 YFSETQ. V shed 2 bases and J 8 bases; nucleotides not matched to a gene: 13. There are 17 residues in the CDR3. The CDR3 here is CASSLGPRGQGASEAFF. Here the CDR3 DNA reads TGCGCCAGCAGCTTAGGTCCTCGGGGACAGGGGGCCTCGGAAGCTTTCTTT.

The chain couples TRBV11-2 to TRBJ1-2, with TRBD1 matching 8 bases. The CDR3 runs 13 residues. J was trimmed by 8 bases and V by 5 bases; bases with no gene match: 7. CDR1 SGHAT and CDR2 FQNNGV come from the germline V gene. The CDR3 reads CASSRTGGEGYTF. CDR3 DNA sequence: TGTGCCAGCAGCCGCACAGGGGGGGAAGGCTACACCTTC. The full variable domain, its missing parts supplied by reference TRBV11-2 and TRBJ1-2, is EAGVAQSPRYKIIEKRQSVAFWCNPISGHATLYWYQQILGQGPKLLIQFQNNGVVDDSQLPKDRFSAERLKGVDSTLKIQPAKLEDSAVYLCASSRTGGEGYTFGSGTRLTVV.

The sample holds a few counts of this clone. The genes are TRBV5-6 and TRBJ1-4; possible D gene TRBD1, 5 bases. V was trimmed by 3 bases and J by 1 base, leaving 10 bases between them. Germline V gene sequence: CDR1 SGHDT, CDR2 YYEEEE. The CDR3 is 15 amino acids. In nucleotides, the CDR3 is TGTGCCAGCAGCTCCTTCGGGGGAACTAATGAAAAACTGTTTTTT. As protein: CASSSFGGTNEKLFF.

This chain links TRBV11-2 with TRBJ2-7; D gene ambiguous. CDR1 SGHAT and CDR2 FQNNGV come from the germline V gene. The CDR3 is 13 amino acids. Trimming took off 5 bases at V and 1 base at J, with 9 bases between the two ends. CDR3 in DNA: TGTGCCAGCAGCCCACCGGGTTCCTACGAGCAGTACTTC. It encodes CASSPPGSYEQYF.

The J gene is TRBJ2-3, the V gene TRBV7-5; TRBD2 reflects the table's D call only, with no check against the DNA. TRBV7-5 is a listed pseudogene. The CDR3 consists of 15 residues. The CDR3 sequence: CARSLIGLATDTQYF. In nucleotides, the CDR3 is TGTGCCAGAAGCTTAATCGGGCTAGCGACAGATACGCAGTATTTT.

The chain joins TRBV7-2 to TRBJ1-2, with D hard to call. The CDR3 covers 15 residues. Germline V lookup: CDR1 SGHTA, CDR2 FQGNSA. V was trimmed by 3 bases and J by 7 bases, leaving 18 bases between them. In DNA, the CDR3 is TGTGCCAGCAGCTTCTATGAGGGTTTGGATCCTGGCTACACCTTC. It yields the protein CASSFYEGLDPGYTF.

This rearrangement joins TRBV5-5 to TRBJ2-2; TRBD2 agrees at 7 bases. This CDR3 contains 16 residues. After removal of 4 bases from V and 4 bases from J, the junction contained 10 bases not matched to a gene. CDR1 and CDR2 (germline): SGHKS, YYEKEE (reference sequence). The CDR3 loop reads CASSKSGWGGTGELFF. In DNA, the CDR3 is TGTGCCAGCAGCAAGAGCGGGTGGGGGGGCACCGGGGAGCTGTTTTTT.

The chain is built from TRBV5-1 and TRBJ2-5; TRBD1 matches at 7 bases. Germline assignment: CDR1 SGHRS and CDR2 YFSETQ. J lost 4 bases, V lost 1 base, and 7 bases had no gene match. This CDR3 spans 15 amino acids. CDR3 loop: CASSLLTGAGETQYF. CDR3 nucleotide sequence: TGCGCCAGCAGCTTGCTTACAGGGGCAGGAGAGACCCAGTACTTC.

The rearrangement joins TRBV4-1 to TRBJ1-4, with D perhaps TRBD1 (5 bases). In germline, CDR1 is MGHRA, CDR2 YSYEKL. V dropped 3 bases and J dropped 3 bases, with 14 bases sitting between them. This CDR3 contains 16 residues. The CDR3 protein is CASSHPGGVPNEKLFF. The CDR3 DNA is TGCGCCAGCAGCCATCCTGGGGGGGTCCCTAATGAAAAACTGTTTTTT.

This clone was detected a few times. The CDR3 DNA reads as TGTGCCAGCAGTTACTCGCGGGAGGGGTACGAGCAGTACTTC. Encoded protein: CASSYSREGYEQYF. V is TRBV6-6 and J is TRBJ2-7; 9 bases agree with TRBD2. There are 14 residues in the CDR3. V shed 0 bases, J shed 4 bases, and the junction held 1 base outside the gene matches. Germline CDR1 and CDR2: MNHNY and SVGAGI (reference sequence).

This clone is a singleton in its sample. V usage is TRBV27 and J usage is TRBJ2-2; 7 bases line up with TRBD1. After removal of 5 bases from V and 8 bases from J, the junction contained 8 bases not matched to a gene. The CDR3 has 14 amino acids. The germline V gene encodes CDR1 MNHEY and CDR2 SMNVEV (reference sequence). The CDR3 DNA sequence: TGTGCCAGCAGTCTCGTCTACAGGGGTGGGGAGCTGTTTTTT. Residues: CASSLVYRGGELFF.

This sequence joins TRBV6-1 and TRBJ2-2, with D uncertain. Trimming removed 4 bases at V and 3 bases at J, with 9 bases between. Per germline, CDR1 MNHNS and CDR2 SASEGT. The CDR3 is made up of 14 amino acids. CDR3 DNA sequence: TGTGCCAGCAGTGTAGAGGCTTACACCGGGGAGCTGTTTTTT. Translation: CASSVEAYTGELFF.

V is TRBV4-2 and J is TRBJ2-1, with D uncertain. From germline, CDR1 is LGHNA and CDR2 YNFKEQ. The CDR3 is made up of 13 amino acids. V gave up 4 bases and J gave up 8 bases, with 12 bases separating them. CDR3 sequence: CASSRPRSDEQFF. The CDR3 DNA reads TGTGCCAGCAGCCGTCCTAGATCGGATGAGCAGTTCTTC.

The chain joins TRBV9 to TRBJ2-2; D uncertain. The length of the CDR3 is 12 residues. The V gene lost 0 bases and the J gene lost 11 bases, with 8 bases spanning the gap. CDR1 and CDR2 from the germline V gene are SGDLS and YYNGEE. The CDR3, as DNA: TGTGCCAGCAGCGTAGCCCAGTCCGAGCTGTTTTTT. This gives the protein CASSVAQSELFF.

The rearrangement links TRBV7-2 to TRBJ2-1; 7 bases match TRBD2. CDR3 length equals 15 residues. Germline-derived CDR1 and CDR2 are SGHTA and FQGNSA. V dropped 6 bases and J dropped 9; count of bases not matched to a gene: 14. This CDR3 is CASRPTSAGFGEQFF. CDR3 nucleotides: TGTGCCAGCAGACCAACTAGCGCGGGGTTCGGTGAGCAGTTCTTC.

The chain has TRBV5-6 and TRBJ2-1; 9 bases line up with TRBD2. Germline-derived CDR1 and CDR2 are SGHDT and YYEEEE. The CDR3 sequence is 17 residues long. V gave up 2 bases and J gave up 3 bases; unmatched junction bases: 9. CDR3 nucleotide sequence: TGTGCCAGCAGCTTCGGAGCGGGGGGCGGTTTCTACAATGAGCAGTTCTTC. Translating it yields CASSFGAGGGFYNEQFF.

The V and J genes are TRBV18 and TRBJ1-1; D unresolved. The CDR3 totals 14 residues. The germline V gene has CDR1 KGHSH and CDR2 LQKENI. V was cut by 4 bases and J by 2 bases, with 11 bases left in between. CDR3 sequence: CASSRGGLNTEAFF. DNA of the CDR3: TGTGCCAGCTCACGGGGAGGGTTAAACACTGAAGCTTTCTTT.

The chain has TRBV13 and TRBJ2-7, with 11 bases aligning to TRBD1. The CDR3 is 14 amino acids. J lost 6 bases, V lost 6 bases, and 7 bases had no gene match. Germline values: CDR1 PRHDT, CDR2 FYEKMQ (reference sequence). CDR3: CASRPGQGAFEQYF. DNA of the CDR3: TGTGCCAGCAGGCCCGGACAGGGGGCTTTCGAGCAGTACTTC.

The table lists this clone with a few counts. This chain connects TRBV11-2 to TRBJ2-5, with a possible D match to TRBD2 (6 bases). V lost 5 bases, J lost 5 bases, and 15 bases lay in between. The CDR3 is made up of 14 amino acids. Germline V gene sequence: CDR1 SGHAT, CDR2 FQNNGV. The CDR3 reads CASSPRGSDETQYF. In nucleotides, the CDR3 is TGTGCCAGCAGCCCACGGGGGTCCGACGAGACCCAGTACTTC.

V gene TRBV6-5 combines with J gene TRBJ2-7; D perhaps matches TRBD2 (5 bases). Deletions cut 6 bases from V and 7 bases from J, with 16 bases between. CDR1 is MNHEY, CDR2 SVGAGI, per germline. CDR3 length: 13 residues. The CDR3 region has the DNA TGTGCCAGCAGCCAACGGTGGCCGGGGGAGCAGTACTTC. This sequence encodes CASSQRWPGEQYF.

This clone was counted a few times. This chain uses TRBV28 with TRBJ1-1; D remains ambiguous. The CDR3 is 11 residues long. In germline, CDR1 is MDHEN, CDR2 SYDVKM. V was shortened by 4 bases and J by 8 bases, with 8 bases between the two germline ends. CDR3 region: CASSSNREAFF. The CDR3 DNA sequence: TGTGCCAGCAGTTCGAACCGGGAAGCTTTCTTT.

V and J are TRBV4-2 and TRBJ2-5; 9 bases agree with TRBD2. Per the germline V gene, CDR1 is LGHNA and CDR2 is YNFKEQ. After removal of 0 bases from V and 3 bases from J, the junction contained 5 bases not matched to a gene. The CDR3 extends over 16 amino acids. The CDR3: CASSQERRGGKETQYF. DNA for the CDR3: TGTGCCAGCAGCCAAGAACGGCGGGGGGGCAAAGAGACCCAGTACTTC.

V usage is TRBV19 and J usage is TRBJ1-2, with D perhaps matching TRBD1 (5 bases). Trimming left V 9 bases short and J 2 bases short, with 16 bases between. This CDR3 is built from 14 residues. Germline CDR1 reads LNHDA; CDR2 reads SQIVND (reference sequence). CDR3: CASSPTVTNYGYTF. The CDR3 DNA follows: TGTGCCAGCTCCCCGACAGTCACCAACTATGGCTACACCTTC.

The V and J genes are TRBV6-6 and TRBJ1-4, with TRBD1 identical over 7 bases. Germline CDR1 is MNHNY and CDR2 is SVGAGI (reference sequence). J was trimmed by 0 bases and V by 5 bases; bases with no gene match: 0. The CDR3 has 14 residues. DNA for the CDR3: TGTGCCAGCAGTGACAGGGCAACTAATGAAAAACTGTTTTTT. Amino acids: CASSDRATNEKLFF.

The chain has TRBV2 and TRBJ2-1; 10 nucleotides line up with TRBD2. The CDR3 loop spans 14 amino acids. V lost 7 bases, J lost 8 bases, and 8 bases stayed unmatched. In germline, CDR1 is SNHLY, CDR2 FYNNEI. In DNA form, the CDR3 reads TGTGCCAGCAATCGAGCGGGGGGGCGCTATGAGCAGTTCTTC. Translating it yields CASNRAGGRYEQFF.

The chain links TRBV9 to TRBJ2-1, with TRBD2 identical over 7 bases. CDR3 size: 16 residues. Germline CDR1 reads SGDLS; CDR2 reads YYNGEE. After removal of 0 bases from V and 3 bases from J, the junction contained 6 bases not matched to a gene. CDR3 residues: CASSVVAGLVYNEQFF. The CDR3 coding sequence is TGTGCCAGCAGCGTAGTAGCTGGACTAGTCTACAATGAGCAGTTCTTC.

This rearrangement joins TRBV5-1 to TRBJ2-2; D gene unclear. Trimming removed 4 bases at V and 5 bases at J, with 15 bases between. The germline V gene encodes CDR1 SGHRS and CDR2 YFSETQ. CDR3 length: 15 amino acids. CDR3 sequence: CASSHDTALTGELFF. The CDR3 DNA reads TGCGCCAGCAGCCATGACACGGCGCTGACCGGGGAGCTGTTTTTT.

The count of this clone is one. CDR3 sequence reads: CASSLGGVGGYGYTF. The CDR3 bases are TGTGCCAGCAGCTTGGGGGGGGTAGGTGGCTATGGCTACACCTTC. This chain joins TRBV7-2 and TRBJ1-2, with a tentative D call TRBD1 (5 bases). The length of the CDR3 is 15 residues. V lost 3 bases, J lost 4 bases, and 15 bases lay in between. The germline CDR1 and CDR2 sequences are SGHTA and FQGNSA.

The V gene is TRBV7-8, the J gene TRBJ2-7; D gene ambiguous. Looked up from germline, CDR1 is SGHVS and CDR2 is FQNEAQ. This CDR3 has 14 residues. Between the trimmed V and J ends, which lost 5 bases and 0 bases, there was a span of 11 bases. The CDR3 loop is CASSPRGPSYEQYF. In DNA, the CDR3 is TGTGCCAGCAGCCCACGAGGCCCCTCCTACGAGCAGTACTTC.